This TCR beta chain was sequenced during a study of cytomegalovirus exposure and HLA in healthy donors. Study conclusions and caveats: In a later analysis, several top co-occurrence clusters appeared linked to parvovirus B19, influenza, CMV and Epstein-Barr virus. Within the data, a cluster of highly shared sequence variants was likely a sequencing artifact.

The germline V and J ends were trimmed by 10 bases and 4 bases, with 28 bases remaining between them. This CDR3 has 18 amino acids. Germline loops: CDR1 LNHDA, CDR2 SQIVND (reference sequence). The study ran its PCR with 60 Vbeta and 13 Jbeta primers. Measured with immunoSEQ multiplex PCR; TCRdb has only the in-frame clones, and not every one. Of roughly 230,000 clones listed, about 93% are singletons. In regard to this clone: Its antigen remains unknown.

V is TRBV19 and J is TRBJ1-4; TRBD1 might be the D (5 bases). Specimen: PBMCs. This TCR was recovered from a girl aged 2-10 years in good health and CMV-seronegative. CDR3 loop: CATHPGGWGVANNEKLFF. DNA for the CDR3: TGTGCCACGCACCCCGGGGGTTGGGGGGTGGCGAATAATGAAAAACTGTTTTTT.